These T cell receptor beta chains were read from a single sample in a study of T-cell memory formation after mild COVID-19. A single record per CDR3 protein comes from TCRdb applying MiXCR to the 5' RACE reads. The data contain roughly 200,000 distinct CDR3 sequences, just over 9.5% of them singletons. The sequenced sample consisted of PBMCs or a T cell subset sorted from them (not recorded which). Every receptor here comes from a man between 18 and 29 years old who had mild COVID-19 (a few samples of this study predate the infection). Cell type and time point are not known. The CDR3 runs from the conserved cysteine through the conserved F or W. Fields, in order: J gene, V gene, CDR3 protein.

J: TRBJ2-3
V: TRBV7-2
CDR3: CASSLGLGVSTDTQYF

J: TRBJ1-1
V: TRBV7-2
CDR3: CASSNQGYTEAFF

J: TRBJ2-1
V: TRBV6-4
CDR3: CASSRRGGPVNEQFF

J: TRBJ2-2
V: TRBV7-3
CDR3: CASSTQGFYTGELFF

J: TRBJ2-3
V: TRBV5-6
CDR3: CASSTTDTQYF

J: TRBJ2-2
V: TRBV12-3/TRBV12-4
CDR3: CASSPRGGAEVGELFF

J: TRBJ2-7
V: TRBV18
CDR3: CASSPEGDLSYEQYF

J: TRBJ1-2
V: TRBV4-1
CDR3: CASSQESVTGLWSYTF

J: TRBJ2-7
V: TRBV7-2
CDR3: CASSLGTGKGYEQYF

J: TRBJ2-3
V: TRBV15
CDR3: CATSRDTLTDTQYF

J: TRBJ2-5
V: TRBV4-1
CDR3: CASSQEFSSPGTQYF

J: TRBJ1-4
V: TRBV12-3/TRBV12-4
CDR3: CASSLDLQAGPSEKLFF

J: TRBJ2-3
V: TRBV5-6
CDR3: CASSLATDWRPDTQYF

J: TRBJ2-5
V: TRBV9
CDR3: CASSVATGAQETQYF

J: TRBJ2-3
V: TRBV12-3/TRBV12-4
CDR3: CASSKRDTQYF

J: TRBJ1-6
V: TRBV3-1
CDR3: CASSQSGGNSPLHF

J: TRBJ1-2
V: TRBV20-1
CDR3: CSARGGRHNYGYTF